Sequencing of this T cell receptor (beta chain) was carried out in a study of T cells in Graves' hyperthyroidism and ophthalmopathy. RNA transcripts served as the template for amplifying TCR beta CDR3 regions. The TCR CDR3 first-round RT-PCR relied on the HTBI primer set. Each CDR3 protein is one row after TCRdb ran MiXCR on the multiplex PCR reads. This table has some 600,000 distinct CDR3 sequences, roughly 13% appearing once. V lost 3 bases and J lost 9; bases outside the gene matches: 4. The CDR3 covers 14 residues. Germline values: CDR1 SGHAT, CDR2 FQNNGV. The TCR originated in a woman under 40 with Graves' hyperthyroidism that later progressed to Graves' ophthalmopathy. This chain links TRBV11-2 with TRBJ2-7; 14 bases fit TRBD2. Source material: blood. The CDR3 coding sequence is TGTGCCAGCAGCTTCGGACTAGCGGGAGGCGGGCAGTACTTC. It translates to CASSFGLAGGGQYF.